The 7 T cell receptor beta chains given below trace back to one sample, sequenced in a study of T cells in Graves' hyperthyroidism and ophthalmopathy. What was amplified from RNA transcripts were TCR beta CDR3 regions. First-round RT-PCR of the TCR CDR3 relied on the HTBI primer set. TCRdb ran MiXCR on the multiplex PCR reads and lists one entry per CDR3 protein. The sample lists 700,000 to 950,000 distinct CDR3 sequences, under 45% occurring once. Sequenced sample: blood. The source is a woman aged 40 to 50 with Graves' hyperthyroidism.

The chain couples TRBV5-1 to TRBJ2-7, with D maybe TRBD1 (6 bases). V shed 4 bases and J shed 5 bases, with 19 bases lying between them. The CDR3 totals 15 residues. Germline CDR1 reads SGHRS; CDR2 reads YFSETQ. CDR3 coding DNA: TGCGCCAGCAGCCAAAGACAGGTTCTAGTTGACGAGCAGTACTTC. This encodes CASSQRQVLVDEQYF.

This sequence joins TRBV24-1 and TRBJ2-2, with 10 nucleotides matching TRBD1. This CDR3 spans 14 amino acids. J lost 3 bases, V lost 7 bases, and 1 base had no gene match. CDR1 KGHDR and CDR2 SFDVKD come from the germline V gene. In DNA form, the CDR3 reads TGTGCCACCAGAGGACAGGGGGACACCGGGGAGCTGTTTTTT. This sequence encodes CATRGQGDTGELFF.

The sample holds many counts of this clonotype. The V gene is TRBV7-8, the J gene TRBJ2-5; possibly TRBD1 for D (5 bases). The length of the CDR3 is 17 residues. V gave up 1 base and J gave up 1 base, with 16 bases separating them. The germline V gene encodes CDR1 SGHVS and CDR2 FQNEAQ. The DNA of the CDR3 is TGTGCCAGCAGCTTAGAAAGCAGGGTTTGGGGCCAAGAGACCCAGTACTTC. Protein product: CASSLESRVWGQETQYF.

The V call is TRBV7-2, the J call TRBJ1-2; D is undetermined. This CDR3 has 16 residues. CDR1 is SGHTA and CDR2 is FQGNSA in the germline V gene. Trimming took off 2 bases at V and 9 bases at J, with 22 bases between the two ends. The CDR3 coding sequence is TGTGCCAGCAGCTTATTTAGGACCAGTCAGAGAAATAGCTACACCTTC. Its translation is CASSLFRTSQRNSYTF. Full variable domain (outside the CDR3, taken from reference TRBV7-2 and TRBJ1-2): GAGVSQSPSNKVTEKGKDVELRCDPISGHTALYWYRQSLGQGLEFLIYFQGNSAPDKSGLPSDRFSAERTGGSVSTLTIQRTQQEDSAVYLCASSLFRTSQRNSYTFGSGTRLTVV.

This clonotype was recorded many times. The V call is TRBV7-3, the J call TRBJ2-6, with 7 bases aligning to TRBD1. Germline-derived CDR1 and CDR2 are SGHTA and FQGTGA. Unmatched junction bases numbered 3, after V lost 5 bases and J lost 2 bases. This CDR3 comprises 15 residues. The DNA of the CDR3 is TGTGCCAGCAGCGCCGGGACAGCTGGGGCCAACGTCCTGACTTTC. Translated: CASSAGTAGANVLTF.

This clonotype has ten or more counts. V gene TRBV7-9 combines with J gene TRBJ2-5; D tentatively fits TRBD1 or TRBD2 (6 bases each). Germline V gene data show CDR1 as SEHNR and CDR2 as FQNEAQ (reference sequence). The CDR3 sequence is 13 residues long. The V and J ends lost 8 bases and 2 bases respectively, with 12 bases between them. The CDR3 is CASVRGAQETQYF. CDR3 DNA sequence: TGTGCCAGCGTAAGGGGGGCACAAGAGACCCAGTACTTC.

As regards this clonotype: The final CDR3 position lacks the conserved phenylalanine or tryptophan, pointing to a likely read error. The chain couples TRBV6-5 to TRBJ2-7, with D maybe TRBD2 (6 bases). CDR1 is MNHEY, CDR2 SVGAGI, per germline. The CDR3 is made up of 13 amino acids. The V and J ends lost 7 bases and 7 bases respectively, with 17 bases between them. The CDR3: CASTVPGEGEQYL. Written as DNA, the CDR3 is TGTGCCAGCACTGTCCCGGGAGAGGGGGAGCAGTACCTC.